These 17 T cell receptor beta chains came from one sample sequenced in a study of blood T cell repertoires in COVID-19. This table comes from immunoSEQ multiplex PCR, and its TCRdb copy is limited to in-frame clones, with some not included. The sample has about 250,000 clones, 87% seen once; the top ten hold just over 2.5%. The sequenced sample was PBMCs or T cells enriched from blood (not recorded which). These receptors were taken from a woman aged 30 to 39 with acute COVID-19.

The CDR3 sequence is CASSPRGGQVDEQFF. DNA for the CDR3: TGTGCCAGCAGTCCGAGGGGGGGCCAAGTGGATGAGCAGTTCTTC. The chain is built from TRBV3-1 (or the pseudogene TRBV3-2) and TRBJ2-1, with D tentatively TRBD2 (7 bases). V lost 6 bases and J lost 8, with 20 bases in between. The CDR3 extends over 15 amino acids. Per germline, CDR1 LGHDT and CDR2 YNNKEL (reference sequence).

The DNA for the CDR3 is TGTGCCAGCAGTGAAGCGGGAGGCTTTGGGCAGCCCCAGCATTTT. It codes for CASSEAGGFGQPQHF. The V gene is TRBV6-1, the J gene TRBJ1-5; D gene uncertain. Trimming took 0 bases from V and 7 from J, leaving 13 bases between them. The length of the CDR3 is 15 residues. Germline V CDR1 and CDR2: MNHNS, SASEGT.

This clone has a handful of counts. CDR3 region: CASSSYEQYF. CDR3 coding DNA: TGTGCCAGCAGCTCGTACGAGCAGTACTTC. This chain uses TRBV11-2 with TRBJ2-7; D gene uncertain. Between the trimmed V and J ends, which lost 4 bases and 4 bases, there was a span of 2 bases. The CDR3 has 10 residues. Germline lookup yields CDR1 SGHAT and CDR2 FQNNGV.

The chain combines TRBV20-1 with TRBJ1-4; D not certain. This CDR3 spans 11 amino acids. Trimming removed 7 bases from V and 8 bases from J, with 11 bases in between. Per the germline V gene, CDR1 is DFQATT and CDR2 is SNEGSKA (reference sequence). The CDR3 region is CSGQRVEKLFF. CDR3 DNA sequence: TGCAGTGGTCAGCGGGTAGAAAAACTGTTTTTT.

The rearrangement uses TRBV6-2 or TRBV6-3 and TRBJ2-7, with TRBD2 matching over 13 bases. Trimming cost V 6 bases and J 5 bases; bases outside gene matches: 4. The CDR3 contains 14 residues. Germline V gene sequence: CDR1 MNHEY, CDR2 SVGEGT. This CDR3 reads CASSPGLAGNEQYF. CDR3 coding DNA: TGTGCCAGCAGCCCGGGACTAGCGGGGAACGAGCAGTACTTC.

This clone has just one count. J is TRBJ1-4 and V is TRBV11-2; possibly TRBD1 for D (6 bases). Germline V CDR1 and CDR2: SGHAT, FQNNGV. Deletions cut 0 bases from V and 8 bases from J, with 7 bases between. The CDR3 runs 13 residues. The DNA for the CDR3 is TGTGCCAGCAGCTTAGAGGGGACAGAAAAACTGTTTTTT. Protein product: CASSLEGTEKLFF. Variable domain in full (rest from reference TRBV11-2 and TRBJ1-4): EAGVAQSPRYKIIEKRQSVAFWCNPISGHATLYWYQQILGQGPKLLIQFQNNGVVDDSQLPKDRFSAERLKGVDSTLKIQPAKLEDSAVYLCASSLEGTEKLFFGSGTQLSVL.

CDR3 sequence reads: CASSPRTSRGEKLFF. CDR3 DNA sequence: TGTGCCAGCTCACCGAGGACAAGCAGAGGTGAAAAACTGTTTTTT. The genes are TRBV18 and TRBJ1-4; tentatively, D is TRBD1 (5 bases). Germline values: CDR1 KGHSH, CDR2 LQKENI. The V gene lost 3 bases and the J gene lost 7 bases, with 15 bases spanning the gap. The CDR3 is 15 residues long.

This chain joins TRBV14 and TRBJ1-2; D is uncertain. V lost 0 bases, J lost 4 bases, and 12 bases lay in between. The length of the CDR3 is 15 residues. Germline V gene data show CDR1 as SGHDN and CDR2 as FVKESK. The CDR3 region has the DNA TGTGCCAGCAGCCAAGATCTGAGGCTGGGCTATGGCTACACCTTC. This gives the protein CASSQDLRLGYGYTF.

A single count supports this clone. The J gene is TRBJ2-1, the V gene TRBV11-2, with D possibly matching TRBD2 (7 bases). V lost 1 base and J lost 8, with 18 bases in between. Germline CDR1 reads SGHAT; CDR2 reads FQNNGV. The CDR3 contains 16 residues. Here the CDR3 reads CASSLAGEGGRHEQFF. The CDR3 DNA reads TGTGCCAGCAGCTTAGCGGGGGAGGGGGGCAGGCATGAGCAGTTCTTC.

This chain connects TRBV24-1 to TRBJ2-3; 7 positions match TRBD1. There are 15 residues in the CDR3. V was pared by 6 bases and J by 0 bases, with 5 bases of the junction left unmatched. CDR1 is KGHDR and CDR2 is SFDVKD in the germline V gene. CDR3 in amino acids: CATSPGQDSTDTQYF. In DNA, the CDR3 is TGTGCCACCAGTCCAGGACAGGATAGCACAGATACGCAGTATTTT.

V is TRBV6-2 or TRBV6-3 and J is TRBJ1-2; tentative D call: TRBD1 (5 bases). V lost 2 bases and J lost 4, with 14 bases in between. Germline V gene sequence: CDR1 MNHEY, CDR2 SVGEGT. CDR3 length: 15 amino acids. The chain's CDR3 is CASSYTFSGGYGYTF. The CDR3 DNA is TGTGCCAGCAGTTACACGTTCAGCGGGGGCTATGGCTACACCTTC.

The rearrangement links TRBV11-2 to TRBJ2-2, with D perhaps TRBD1 (6 bases). V was clipped by 0 bases and J by 6 bases, with 14 bases between them. The V gene's germline CDR1 is SGHAT and CDR2 FQNNGV. This CDR3 spans 16 amino acids. The CDR3 loop reads CASSLDKSGHSGELFF. The CDR3 nucleotides are TGTGCCAGCAGCTTAGATAAGTCGGGACACTCCGGGGAGCTGTTTTTT.

The genes are TRBV10-3 and TRBJ1-6, with D perhaps matching TRBD1 (5 bases). V dropped 6 bases and J dropped 7 bases, with 13 bases sitting between them. This CDR3 is 14 amino acids long. Looked up from germline, CDR1 is ENHRY and CDR2 is SYGVKD. CDR3 residues: CAIRLAGRNSPLHF. DNA for the CDR3: TGTGCCATCAGGTTGGCAGGGAGGAATTCACCCCTCCACTTT.

This clone was detected only once. The rearrangement uses TRBV7-2 and TRBJ2-5; 8 bases are a match to TRBD1. This CDR3 is built from 14 residues. J gave up 0 bases and V 5 bases, and 2 bases lay outside the gene matches. Germline V CDR1 and CDR2: SGHTA, FQGNSA. This CDR3 reads CASSLQGDQETQYF. CDR3 in DNA: TGTGCCAGCAGCCTACAGGGGGACCAAGAGACCCAGTACTTC.

The CDR3 DNA sequence: TGCAGCGTTCCAAACCCCGACAGGGGGGGCTATGGCTACACCTTC. It codes for CSVPNPDRGGYGYTF. The chain uses TRBV29-1 and TRBJ1-2; TRBD1 agrees at 9 bases. The CDR3 has 15 residues. Germline trimming cut 5 bases from V and 4 bases from J; bases unmatched to any gene: 11. CDR1 SQVTM and CDR2 ANQGSEA come from the germline V gene.

The chain links TRBV7-6 to TRBJ1-5, with a possible D match to TRBD1 (5 bases). This CDR3 is built from 18 residues. The germline V gene has CDR1 SGHVS and CDR2 FNYEAQ. The V end lost 1 base, the J end lost 6 bases, and 22 bases lay between the germline ends. The CDR3 is CASSLVGNSGSRFQPQHF. In DNA form, the CDR3 reads TGTGCCAGCAGCTTAGTGGGGAACTCAGGGTCACGTTTTCAGCCCCAGCATTTT.

The rearrangement joins TRBV30 to TRBJ1-2; TRBD1 matches 8 bases. The V segment lost 3 bases and the J segment 6 bases; nucleotides outside the gene matches: 6. This CDR3 contains 13 residues. Germline CDR1 reads GTSNPN; CDR2 reads SVGIG (reference sequence). The CDR3 region has the DNA TGTGCCTGGAGAGAGGGACAGGCGGATGGCTACACCTTC. This codes for CAWREGQADGYTF.